What follows are 16 T cell receptor beta chains derived from one specimen sequenced in a study of CD8 T cells in ankylosing spondylitis. In TCRdb, the 5' RACE reads were re-called with MiXCR into one record per CDR3 protein. The profile covers about 130,000 distinct CDR3 sequences, with about 7% appearing a single time and under 15% taken by the ten largest. Sequencing was done on a sample of blood, either unsorted or a sorted T cell fraction (not recorded which). Receptors were obtained from a female donor with ankylosing spondylitis or in good health (not recorded which).

This clonotype was counted at least ten times. V is TRBV5-1 and J is TRBJ2-7; no definite D call. The CDR3 length is 14 residues. The V and J ends lost 2 bases and 2 bases respectively, with 11 bases between them. Germline V gives CDR1 SGHRS, CDR2 YFSETQ. For the CDR3, the DNA is TGCGCCAGCAGCTTCGAAGGGATAACCTACGAGCAGTACTTC. Protein sequence: CASSFEGITYEQYF.

The table lists this clonotype with a few counts. The chain employs TRBV7-6 and TRBJ1-1, with 9 bases lining up with TRBD1. This CDR3 has 17 amino acids. V trimming: 1 base; J trimming: 3 bases; junction bases outside the gene matches: 9. Germline-derived CDR1 and CDR2 are SGHVS and FNYEAQ. The CDR3 DNA reads as TGTGCCAGCAGCTTAGGGGGGACAGGGTTTGGGGACACTGAAGCTTTCTTT. This encodes CASSLGGTGFGDTEAFF.

This clonotype came up many times. The V gene is TRBV12-3 or TRBV12-4, the J gene TRBJ1-2, with a weak D call TRBD1 (5 bases). The CDR3 sequence is 13 residues long. Trimming stripped 1 base from V and 7 bases from J, with 10 bases between. CDR3 residues: CASSLGAGFGYTF. Here the CDR3 DNA reads TGTGCCAGCAGTTTAGGCGCAGGGTTTGGCTACACCTTC.

The chain links TRBV20-1 to TRBJ2-5, with D uncertain. Germline V gene sequence: CDR1 DFQATT, CDR2 SNEGSKA (reference sequence). This CDR3 comprises 13 residues. V lost 6 bases and J 0 bases, leaving 11 bases between the germline ends. For the CDR3, the DNA is TGCAGTGCCAATCCCGACAACCAAGAGACCCAGTACTTC. Translating it yields CSANPDNQETQYF.

This clonotype has a count of ten or more. The chain joins TRBV5-1 to TRBJ2-7; D possibly uses TRBD1 or TRBD2 (5 bases each). Looked up from germline, CDR1 is SGHRS and CDR2 is YFSETQ. The CDR3 spans 15 residues. V shed 4 bases and J shed 1 base, with 15 bases lying between them. CDR3 sequence reads: CASSPMGPPSYEQYF. DNA of the CDR3: TGCGCCAGCAGCCCCATGGGACCGCCATCCTACGAGCAGTACTTC.

The table lists this clonotype with a few counts. The CDR3: CASSSRVSYEQYF. The CDR3 bases are TGTGCCAGCAGTTCCCGGGTGTCCTACGAGCAGTACTTC. The chain employs TRBV27 and TRBJ2-7, with D uncertain. This CDR3 is built from 13 residues. The V and J ends lost 4 bases and 1 base respectively, with 8 bases between them. The germline V gene has CDR1 MNHEY and CDR2 SMNVEV (reference sequence).

This clonotype was seen repeatedly, ten times or more. The chain has TRBV12-3 or TRBV12-4 and TRBJ2-3; D tentatively reads TRBD1 or TRBD2 (5 bases each). Trimming shortened V by 0 bases and J by 4 bases, and 5 bases separated the two germline ends. The CDR3 covers 13 residues. The CDR3: CASSLAGADTQYF. Written as DNA, the CDR3 is TGTGCCAGCAGTTTAGCGGGGGCAGATACGCAGTATTTT.

This clonotype was seen many times. The chain is built from TRBV5-1 and TRBJ2-5, with D tentatively TRBD1 or TRBD2 (5 bases each). With 4 bases removed from V and 4 bases from J, the gap between germline ends came to 11 bases. The CDR3 covers 13 residues. CDR1 is SGHRS and CDR2 is YFSETQ in the germline V gene. This CDR3 reads CASSPGTLETQYF. For the CDR3, the DNA is TGCGCCAGCAGCCCCGGGACCTTAGAGACCCAGTACTTC. The complete variable domain, with remaining parts taken from reference TRBV5-1 and TRBJ2-5, reads KAGVTQTPRYLIKTRGQQVTLSCSPISGHRSVSWYQQTPGQGLQFLFEYFSETQRNKGNFPGRFSGRQFSNSRSEMNVSTLELGDSALYLCASSPGTLETQYFGPGTRLLVL.

This clonotype was seen ten or more times. The chain uses TRBV28 and TRBJ2-5, with D perhaps TRBD1 (6 bases). The ends were cut back, 6 bases at V and 1 base at J, with 24 bases in the middle. Looked up from germline, CDR1 is MDHEN and CDR2 is SYDVKM. This CDR3 is built from 18 residues. CDR3 DNA sequence: TGTGCCAGCAGATTCTCAGGGGCGAAGACTCCTATCCAAGAGACCCAGTACTTC. Its translation: CASRFSGAKTPIQETQYF.

A word on this clonotype: The missing conserved phenylalanine or tryptophan at the end of this CDR3 makes a read error likely. The rearrangement joins TRBV29-1 to TRBJ2-7; D tentatively reads TRBD1 or TRBD2 (5 bases each). Germline-derived CDR1 and CDR2 are SQVTM and ANQGSEA. V shed 6 bases and J shed 3 bases, with 9 bases lying between them. The CDR3 is made up of 11 amino acids. The CDR3 bases are TGCAGCGTACGAGGGGTCTACGAGCAGTACTAC. Its protein is CSVRGVYEQYY.

This clonotype was detected many times. The genes are TRBV7-2 and TRBJ2-2, with TRBD2 matching over 11 bases. V lost 3 bases to trimming and J lost 4 bases; unmatched junction nucleotides: 7. This CDR3 is 17 amino acids long. Germline V CDR1 and CDR2: SGHTA, FQGNSA. The CDR3 DNA reads as TGTGCCAGCAGCTTTCTTAGACTAGCGGGGATCACCGGGGAGCTGTTTTTT. The encoded protein is CASSFLRLAGITGELFF.

This clonotype has at least ten counts. The DNA of the CDR3 is TGCAGTGCTAGCATCGGGACAGGGGAATCACCCCTCCACTTT. It codes for CSASIGTGESPLHF. This sequence joins TRBV20-1 and TRBJ1-6, with 10 bases lining up with TRBD1. CDR1 is DFQATT and CDR2 is SNEGSKA in the germline V gene (reference sequence). V lost 3 bases and J lost 10; bases outside the gene matches: 6. This CDR3 contains 14 residues.

This clonotype showed up many times. This chain uses TRBV7-3 with TRBJ1-1; perhaps TRBD1 as D (6 bases). Germline assignment: CDR1 SGHTA and CDR2 FQGTGA. CDR3 size: 13 residues. V gave up 4 bases and J gave up 7 bases, with 13 bases separating them. CDR3 region: CASSSRTADEAFF. The CDR3 DNA reads TGTGCCAGCAGCTCCCGGACAGCCGATGAAGCTTTCTTT.

This clonotype was counted at least ten times. V is TRBV29-1 and J is TRBJ2-3; TRBD2 is a possible D gene (6 bases). Germline V lookup: CDR1 SQVTM, CDR2 ANQGSEA. Trimming left V 3 bases short and J 5 bases short, with 15 bases between. CDR3 length equals 14 residues. The CDR3 loop is CSVDPGVRVDTQYF. The DNA of the CDR3 is TGCAGCGTTGATCCGGGGGTTAGAGTAGATACGCAGTATTTT.

A word on this clonotype: Possible read error: a much larger clone is one base away. The chain couples TRBV12-3 or TRBV12-4 to TRBJ1-3; D is possibly TRBD1 (6 bases). The CDR3 covers 15 residues. The CDR3 region is CTSSRGQFYRNTIYF. The CDR3 DNA follows: TGTACCAGCAGTAGGGGACAATTCTATAGAAACACCATATATTTT.

This clonotype was counted at least ten times. This chain's CDR3 is CASTKGTAGELFF. The DNA of the CDR3 is TGTGCCAGCACCAAAGGGACAGCCGGGGAGCTGTTTTTT. V is TRBV2 and J is TRBJ2-2; TRBD1 agrees at 7 bases. This CDR3 region has 13 residues. J lost 6 bases, V lost 7 bases, and 5 bases had no gene match. The V gene's germline CDR1 is SNHLY and CDR2 FYNNEI.